These 26 T cell receptor beta chains originate from one sample sequenced in a study of blood T cell repertoires in COVID-19. Clones were read by immunoSEQ multiplex PCR, and TCRdb kept only the in-frame ones, dropping some. Among about 220,000 clones listed, 82% were seen once. Sample: peripheral blood. The receptor set was obtained from a woman at least 80 years old with acute or convalescent COVID-19.

V is TRBV27 and J is TRBJ2-7; 10 bases fit TRBD1. Trimming at V came to 5 bases and at J to 7 bases, leaving 14 bases not matched to a gene. This CDR3 has 16 residues. Looked up from germline, CDR1 is MNHEY and CDR2 is SMNVEV (reference sequence). Here the CDR3 reads CASSPKGQGWVAEQYF. The CDR3 nucleotides read TGTGCCAGCAGTCCCAAGGGACAGGGGTGGGTTGCGGAGCAGTACTTC.

The J gene is TRBJ2-7, the V gene TRBV28, with TRBD1 as a possible D gene (5 bases). The CDR3 spans 15 residues. Germline lookup yields CDR1 MDHEN and CDR2 SYDVKM. Trimming took off 2 bases at V and 6 bases at J, with 17 bases between the two ends. The CDR3 nucleotides read TGTGCCAGCAGTTTAAGGATGGGGCTTACTGGCGAGCAGTACTTC. This sequence encodes CASSLRMGLTGEQYF.

The chain combines TRBV9 with TRBJ2-2; TRBD2 is a possible D gene (6 bases). This CDR3 is built from 16 residues. In germline, CDR1 is SGDLS, CDR2 YYNGEE. Between the trimmed V and J ends, which lost 1 base and 3 bases, there was a span of 13 bases. In DNA form, the CDR3 reads TGTGCCAGCAGCGTATACCCTAGCGCGTACACCGGGGAGCTGTTTTTT. This gives the protein CASSVYPSAYTGELFF.

This chain joins TRBV7-3 and TRBJ2-6, with D perhaps matching TRBD1 (5 bases). CDR3 length: 16 amino acids. V lost 2 bases to trimming and J lost 3 bases, with 11 bases between them. From germline, CDR1 is SGHTA and CDR2 FQGTGA. Here the CDR3 reads CASSLSQGFGANVLTF. CDR3 in DNA: TGTGCCAGCAGCTTATCTCAGGGCTTTGGGGCCAACGTCCTGACTTTC.

The chain carries TRBV2 and TRBJ1-2, with D perhaps matching TRBD1 (6 bases). This CDR3 spans 12 amino acids. Germline V gives CDR1 SNHLY, CDR2 FYNNEI. The V and J ends lost 6 bases and 8 bases respectively, with 13 bases between them. CDR3: CASRIQGEGYTF. CDR3 in DNA: TGTGCCAGCAGAATACAGGGTGAGGGCTACACCTTC.

This chain connects TRBV19 to TRBJ1-1; TRBD1 might be the D (5 bases). Trimming left V 2 bases short and J 9 bases short, with 13 bases between. The CDR3 runs to 13 residues. Per the germline V gene, CDR1 is LNHDA and CDR2 is SQIVND (reference sequence). The CDR3 protein is CASSISRDGKAFF. The DNA of the CDR3 is TGTGCCAGTAGTATAAGCAGGGATGGTAAAGCTTTCTTT.

This clone was detected only a few times. The V gene is TRBV10-3, the J gene TRBJ2-3; unclear D gene. Germline CDR1 ENHRY, CDR2 SYGVKD. This CDR3 contains 15 residues. V was pared by 5 bases and J by 0 bases, with 12 bases between. The CDR3 DNA reads TGTGCCATCAGTTCCCGACAAGTTAGCACAGATACGCAGTATTTT. Its translation is CAISSRQVSTDTQYF.

This sequence joins TRBV7-6 and TRBJ1-1; D may be TRBD1 (6 bases). Germline V gene data show CDR1 as SGHVS and CDR2 as FNYEAQ. This CDR3 contains 15 residues. Trimming left V 5 bases short and J 1 base short, with 14 bases between. CDR3 loop: CASSPGGGQNTEAFF. Written as DNA, the CDR3 is TGTGCCAGCAGCCCTGGGGGGGGACAGAACACTGAAGCTTTCTTT.

The rearrangement uses TRBV15 and TRBJ1-3; D remains unclear. The length of the CDR3 is 13 residues. The germline V gene has CDR1 LNHNV and CDR2 YYDKDF (reference sequence). V was pared by 8 bases and J by 4 bases, with 12 bases between. The CDR3 sequence: CATSNWAGNTIYF. DNA for the CDR3: TGTGCCACCTCAAACTGGGCCGGAAACACCATATATTTT.

This chain joins TRBV11-2 and TRBJ2-5; a possible D gene is TRBD2 (6 bases). The germline CDR1 and CDR2 sequences are SGHAT and FQNNGV. V was shortened by 4 bases and J by 6 bases, with 15 bases between the two germline ends. The CDR3 is 14 amino acids. CDR3 sequence: CASSSGSTVKTQYF. The CDR3 DNA follows: TGTGCCAGCAGCTCCGGGAGTACTGTGAAGACCCAGTACTTC.

The V call is TRBV6-7, the J call TRBJ2-7; D is possibly TRBD1 (6 bases). TRBV6-7 is an open reading frame whose function is uncertain. Trimming removed 0 bases from V and 5 bases from J, with 14 bases in between. The CDR3 is 15 amino acids. The CDR3 DNA follows: TGTGCCAGCAGTTACTCACAGGGAAGGGTCCACGAGCAGTACTTC. Its translation is CASSYSQGRVHEQYF.

The rearrangement joins TRBV10-2 to TRBJ1-1; no definite D call. CDR3 length: 13 amino acids. CDR1 WSHSY and CDR2 SAAADI come from the germline V gene. Trimming stripped 7 bases from V and 0 bases from J, with 9 bases between. CDR3 loop: CASTQIMNTEAFF. CDR3 in DNA: TGCGCCAGCACACAGATCATGAACACTGAAGCTTTCTTT.

The chain couples TRBV5-1 to TRBJ2-2; D gene unclear. This CDR3 is 16 amino acids long. V lost 4 bases to trimming and J lost 1 base, with 14 bases between them. The germline CDR1 and CDR2 sequences are SGHRS and YFSETQ. CDR3 DNA sequence: TGCGCCAGCAGCCCCAAAGCGACGGAGAACACCGGGGAGCTGTTTTTT. Encoded protein: CASSPKATENTGELFF.

The table lists this clone with a count of one. This rearrangement joins TRBV27 to TRBJ1-1, with 9 bases matching TRBD1. The trim removed 5 bases at V and 4 bases at J, leaving 11 bases unmatched. The CDR3 extends over 16 amino acids. Per the germline V gene, CDR1 is MNHEY and CDR2 is SMNVEV (reference sequence). The CDR3 sequence is CASSPGTGYVRTEAFF. The CDR3 region has the DNA TGTGCCAGCAGTCCCGGGACAGGGTATGTTCGCACTGAAGCTTTCTTT.

This chain joins TRBV6-5 and TRBJ1-1; D call uncertain. The CDR3 is made up of 13 amino acids. Trimming removed 7 bases at V and 0 bases at J, with 9 bases between. Germline V gene lookup returns CDR1 MNHEY and CDR2 SVGAGI. The CDR3 loop is CASKRELNTEAFF. The CDR3 DNA sequence: TGTGCCAGCAAAAGGGAGTTGAACACTGAAGCTTTCTTT.

Written as DNA, the CDR3 is TGTGCCAGCAGCCGTGAAATACGGGGACAGCCTAATGAAAAACTGTTTTTT. Translated, it gives CASSREIRGQPNEKLFF. The V and J genes are TRBV7-3 and TRBJ1-4; 7 nucleotides match TRBD1. Germline CDR1 reads SGHTA; CDR2 reads FQGTGA. CDR3 size: 17 residues. With V trimmed by 5 bases and J by 3 bases, 12 bases remained unmatched.

The rearrangement links TRBV9 to TRBJ2-7, with 9 nucleotides matching TRBD1. This CDR3 comprises 14 residues. After removal of 4 bases from V and 3 bases from J, the junction contained 5 bases not matched to a gene. CDR1 is SGDLS and CDR2 is YYNGEE in the germline V gene. For the CDR3, the DNA is TGTGCCAGCAGCCCTCGGGACAGGGTCTACGAGCAGTACTTC. Amino acid sequence: CASSPRDRVYEQYF.

The chain combines TRBV6-6 with TRBJ2-1; weak D call: TRBD1 (5 bases). Germline CDR1 is MNHNY and CDR2 is SVGAGI (reference sequence). The length of the CDR3 is 14 residues. V was pared by 6 bases and J by 4 bases, with 13 bases between. In nucleotides, the CDR3 is TGTGCCAGCAGAGAACAGGTAACTTACAATGAGCAGTTCTTC. This codes for CASREQVTYNEQFF.

The chain couples TRBV2 to TRBJ2-4; 11 nucleotides agree with TRBD2. This CDR3 has 16 residues. The V gene end was trimmed by 6 bases and the J gene end by 0 bases; junction bases not matched to a gene: 4. CDR1 and CDR2 from the germline V gene are SNHLY and FYNNEI. CDR3: CASSSGTSGAKNIQYF. In nucleotides, the CDR3 is TGTGCCAGCAGCTCTGGGACTAGCGGAGCCAAAAACATTCAGTACTTC.

The rearrangement links TRBV19 to TRBJ1-2, with TRBD1 matching over 8 bases. The ends lost 4 bases at V and 6 bases at J; junction bases unmatched: 10. CDR1 LNHDA and CDR2 SQIVND come from the germline V gene (reference sequence). There are 15 residues in the CDR3. The CDR3 spells CASSTARDRLDGYTF. As DNA, the CDR3 is TGTGCCAGTAGTACCGCCCGGGACAGGTTGGATGGCTACACCTTC.

The chain is built from TRBV7-2 and TRBJ1-2; tentatively, D is TRBD1 (5 bases). V shed 0 bases and J shed 6 bases, with 11 bases lying between them. The germline CDR1 and CDR2 sequences are SGHTA and FQGNSA. The CDR3 is 14 amino acids. The CDR3 DNA reads as TGTGCCAGCAGCTTAGCGGGGCAAGGGGATGGCTACACCTTC. Its translation: CASSLAGQGDGYTF.

This chain uses TRBV6-5 with TRBJ2-7; 9 bases are shared with TRBD2. Germline CDR1 is MNHEY and CDR2 is SVGAGI. The CDR3 covers 15 residues. V lost 5 bases to trimming and J lost 7 bases; unmatched junction nucleotides: 12. The DNA for the CDR3 is TGTGCCAGCAGTCCTCTCGCGGGGGGGATAGGAGAGCAGTACTTC. It specifies CASSPLAGGIGEQYF.

The rearrangement uses TRBV12-3 or TRBV12-4 and TRBJ2-7, with 8 bases lining up with TRBD2. The V gene end was trimmed by 6 bases and the J gene end by 2 bases; junction bases not matched to a gene: 3. The CDR3 is 13 residues long. This CDR3 is CASSPAGAYEQYF. The CDR3 DNA sequence: TGTGCCAGCAGCCCAGCGGGGGCCTACGAGCAGTACTTC.

The chain is built from TRBV11-2 and TRBJ2-2; the D gene is possibly TRBD2 (5 bases). Germline assignment: CDR1 SGHAT and CDR2 FQNNGV. V was pared by 5 bases and J by 0 bases, with 13 bases between. CDR3 size: 16 residues. CDR3 sequence: CASSLTTGANTGELFF. The DNA for the CDR3 is TGTGCCAGCAGCCTTACGACCGGGGCGAACACCGGGGAGCTGTTTTTT.

The chain couples TRBV6-5 to TRBJ1-4; D is perhaps TRBD1 (5 bases). Germline V gene data show CDR1 as MNHEY and CDR2 as SVGAGI. The CDR3 totals 14 residues. Trimming left V 6 bases short and J 0 bases short, with 8 bases between. CDR3 residues: CASRGAATNEKLFF. The CDR3 DNA follows: TGTGCCAGCAGAGGGGCTGCAACTAATGAAAAACTGTTTTTT.

With respect to this clone: The sample contains more than one DNA sequence encoding this CDR3. The genes are TRBV18 and TRBJ1-6, with TRBD1 as a possible D gene (5 bases). The CDR3 sequence is 13 residues long. Germline loops: CDR1 KGHSH, CDR2 LQKENI. The V gene lost 6 bases and the J gene lost 7 bases, with 10 bases spanning the gap. The CDR3 region has the DNA TGTGCCAGCTCGCCCGACAGAAATTCACCCCTCCACTTT. Translated, it gives CASSPDRNSPLHF.